The 16 T cell receptor beta chains reported below all come from one sample, sequenced in a study of blood T cells in healthy people across ages. Alongside a J-beta primer mix, a sample-barcoded 5' primer served in a second PCR lasting roughly 6 to 11 cycles. TCRdb recomputed calls from the 5' RACE reads with MiXCR, one row per CDR3 protein. The table has around 1.7 million distinct CDR3 sequences, roughly 30% seen once. The sample consisted of blood. These receptors were obtained from a woman aged 25-40 years in good health.

The chain carries TRBV19 and TRBJ2-7; D ambiguous. Per germline, CDR1 LNHDA and CDR2 SQIVND (reference sequence). The ends were cut back, 5 bases at V and 3 bases at J, with 20 bases in the middle. The CDR3 runs to 16 residues. The DNA for the CDR3 is TGTGCCAGTAGTCCCGAATCGCAACCAAGGCTCTACGAGCAGTACTTC. Its translation is CASSPESQPRLYEQYF.

The chain links TRBV12-3 or TRBV12-4 to TRBJ1-2; D is unresolved. This CDR3 spans 13 amino acids. The germline V and J ends were trimmed by 3 bases and 7 bases, with 12 bases remaining between them. DNA of the CDR3: TGTGCCAGCAGTTTTAGGAGTTCCAGTGGCTACACCTTC. It specifies CASSFRSSSGYTF.

This clonotype was found a few times. The V call is TRBV28, the J call TRBJ2-7; D tentatively reads TRBD1 or TRBD2 (7 bases each). Germline CDR1 reads MDHEN; CDR2 reads SYDVKM. CDR3 size: 13 residues. CDR3 sequence reads: CAGGGGHLNEQYF. CDR3 sequence (DNA): TGTGCGGGGGGAGGGGGCCATCTTAACGAGCAGTACTTC.

In its sample, this clonotype was seen a few times. This chain connects TRBV28 to TRBJ1-2, with D possibly being TRBD1 (5 bases). Germline CDR1 and CDR2: MDHEN and SYDVKM. This CDR3 is built from 14 residues. V was clipped by 2 bases and J by 8 bases, with 15 bases between them. CDR3 DNA sequence: TGTGCCAGCAGTTTAACGGGGCGGGTAGGGGGCTACACCTTC. Its protein is CASSLTGRVGGYTF.

This clonotype was counted at least ten times. V is TRBV9 and J is TRBJ2-1; a weak D match, TRBD2 (6 bases). The CDR3 totals 15 residues. The germline CDR1 and CDR2 sequences are SGDLS and YYNGEE. V lost 0 bases to trimming and J lost 10 bases, with 17 bases between them. The CDR3 DNA reads as TGTGCCAGCAGCGTAGAGGTGGGAAGGAGGGGAGAGCAGTTCTTC. This translates into CASSVEVGRRGEQFF.

This clonotype came up a few times. The junction and the germline gene differ at one end; a read error may be behind it. This chain links TRBV7-9 with TRBJ2-1; D gene unclear. This CDR3 has 11 residues. Germline CDR1 is SEHNR and CDR2 is FQNEAQ (reference sequence). CDR3 nucleotide sequence: TGTGCCGGCAGCTTGGCGGACGAGCAGTTCTTC. Residues: CAGSLADEQFF.

This clonotype has just a few counts. V is TRBV20-1 and J is TRBJ2-1; maybe TRBD2 (6 bases). This CDR3 is 15 amino acids long. Germline-derived CDR1 and CDR2 are DFQATT and SNEGSKA (reference sequence). The V end was cut by 2 bases, the J end by 6 bases, with 17 bases between. CDR3 sequence: CSARFGSFGGNEQFF. The CDR3 region has the DNA TGCAGTGCTAGATTCGGGTCCTTCGGGGGCAATGAGCAGTTCTTC.

Comments on this clonotype: This may stem from a read error, because a much larger clone lies one nucleotide away. The V and J genes are TRBV20-1 and TRBJ2-7, with TRBD1 matching over 9 bases. The CDR3 is made up of 15 amino acids. The germline V gene has CDR1 DFQATT and CDR2 SNEGSKA (reference sequence). CDR3 DNA: TGCGGTGCTAGAGACGGGACAGGGCTTGCCTACGAGCAGTACTTC. It specifies CGARDGTGLAYEQYF.

This clonotype has at least ten counts. V usage is TRBV9 and J usage is TRBJ2-7; no clear D. Germline V CDR1 and CDR2: SGDLS, YYNGEE. This CDR3 contains 14 residues. V lost 0 bases, J lost 3 bases, and 10 bases lay in between. The CDR3 nucleotides are TGTGCCAGCAGCGTAGCTCCACTAATCTACGAGCAGTACTTC. This translates into CASSVAPLIYEQYF.

This clonotype was seen at least ten times. The CDR3 sequence is CASSSGIAGLYNEQFF. The CDR3 DNA follows: TGTGCCAGCAGCTCCGGGATAGCGGGACTCTACAATGAGCAGTTCTTC. V usage is TRBV7-9 and J usage is TRBJ2-1, with TRBD2 matching 8 bases. This CDR3 has 16 residues. V gave up 4 bases and J gave up 3 bases; unmatched junction bases: 8. Germline CDR1 is SEHNR and CDR2 is FQNEAQ (reference sequence).

This rearrangement joins TRBV12-3 or TRBV12-4 to TRBJ2-1, with TRBD2 as a possible D gene (6 bases). The CDR3 is 14 amino acids. Trimming cost V 7 bases and J 8 bases, with 18 bases left between them. The CDR3 coding sequence is TGTGCCAGCAACGAGGCGGGGATTAGGTATGAGCAGTTCTTC. Protein: CASNEAGIRYEQFF.

The CDR3 spells CASSPGWDQPQHF. CDR3 in DNA: TGTGCCAGCAGTCCCGGGTGGGATCAGCCCCAGCATTTT. The chain is built from TRBV12-3 or TRBV12-4 and TRBJ1-5; D is ambiguous. Trimming removed 5 bases from V and 5 bases from J, with 10 bases in between. CDR3 length: 13 amino acids.

The chain joins TRBV12-3 or TRBV12-4 to TRBJ1-1; perhaps TRBD1 as D (6 bases). Between the trimmed V and J ends, which lost 6 bases and 1 base, there was a span of 24 bases. The CDR3 is 18 residues long. CDR3 region: CASSQNFLTGRQNTEAFF. Written as DNA, the CDR3 is TGTGCCAGCAGCCAGAATTTTCTAACAGGGAGGCAGAACACTGAAGCTTTCTTT.

The V and J genes are TRBV7-9 and TRBJ1-2, with TRBD1 identical over 7 bases. The CDR3 loop spans 13 amino acids. V gave up 3 bases and J gave up 12 bases; unmatched junction bases: 10. Germline lookup yields CDR1 SEHNR and CDR2 FQNEAQ (reference sequence). The CDR3 bases are TGTGCCAGCAGCTTCGTCGGACAGGAGAGCCACACCTTC. As protein: CASSFVGQESHTF.

This chain uses TRBV3-1 with TRBJ1-1; the match to TRBD1 covers 7 bases. With 1 base clipped from V and 5 bases from J, the junction kept 4 bases outside the gene matches. This CDR3 has 14 amino acids. Germline CDR1 and CDR2: LGHDT and YNNKEL (reference sequence). Here the CDR3 reads CASSQAGRGTEAFF. CDR3 nucleotide sequence: TGTGCCAGCAGCCAAGCGGGCAGGGGGACTGAAGCTTTCTTT.

This chain's CDR3 is CASSPRRGADTEAFF. The DNA of the CDR3 is TGTGCCAGCAGTCCCCGACGAGGGGCAGACACTGAAGCTTTCTTT. The V gene is TRBV27, the J gene TRBJ1-1, with a possible D match to TRBD1 (5 bases). CDR1 and CDR2 (germline): MNHEY, SMNVEV (reference sequence). V shed 5 bases and J shed 3 bases, with 16 bases lying between them. The CDR3 runs 15 residues.